This entry lists 19 T cell receptor beta chains sequenced from one sample in a study of T-cell reconstitution after alpha-beta-depleted transplantation in children (dated by TCRdb to the mid-2010s). The label giving this sample's treatment or condition can be read as: allogeneic hematopoietic cell transplantation with graft depleted of TCRalphabeta T cells and CD19 B cells. Library creation used PCR. Sequencing relied on an Illumina HiSeq 2500. Molecular barcoding was employed in the preparation of TCR libraries, with unique molecular identifiers being used to normalize TCRbeta repertoire quantification. TCRdb redid the processing of the public reads, applying fastp at Q25 and MiXCR, and retained in-frame beta chains. For every CDR3 protein sequence, its rows merge into one entry that carries the most common genes and DNA. A total of roughly 280,000 distinct CDR3 sequences appear in this sample, approximately 10% of them only once. The ten largest make up around 20% of the sample.

The material sequenced was peripheral blood, taken 180 days after TCRalphabeta/CD19-depleted stem cell transplant. These receptors all come from a male patient aged 2 to 10 who had a stem cell transplant for chronic granulomatous disease, so the T cells may come from the graft donor.

The table lists this clonotype with many counts. The rearrangement uses TRBV5-1 and TRBJ1-6; no reliable D call. The CDR3 extends over 18 amino acids. Germline V gives CDR1 SGHRS, CDR2 YFSETQ. Trimming shortened V by 3 bases and J by 4 bases, and 20 bases separated the two germline ends. CDR3: CASSSRSRTPPYNSPLHF. For the CDR3, the DNA is TGCGCCAGCAGCTCCCGGTCTCGAACACCACCTTATAATTCACCCCTCCACTTT.

This clonotype was recorded at least ten times. V gene TRBV4-3 combines with J gene TRBJ2-7; D not resolved. This CDR3 has 15 residues. V was pared by 0 bases and J by 4 bases, with 13 bases between. CDR1 LGHNA and CDR2 YSLEER come from the germline V gene. The CDR3 loop reads CASSQDQLPLYEQYF. The CDR3 DNA follows: TGCGCCAGCAGCCAAGATCAGTTACCCCTTTACGAGCAGTACTTC.

Many counts were recorded for this clonotype. The chain couples TRBV18 to TRBJ2-5; D is unresolved. V was trimmed by 3 bases and J by 2 bases, leaving 22 bases between them. Looked up from germline, CDR1 is KGHSH and CDR2 is LQKENI. This CDR3 region has 18 residues. The CDR3 region is CASSPWPPIGPLQETQYF. The CDR3 nucleotides read TGTGCCAGCTCACCCTGGCCCCCTATCGGACCTCTACAAGAGACCCAGTACTTC.

With regard to this clonotype: This clone may be a read error of a much larger clone one base away. This rearrangement joins TRBV6-2 or TRBV6-3 to TRBJ2-2; D uncertain. With 5 bases removed from V and 11 bases from J, the gap between germline ends came to 12 bases. The germline CDR1 and CDR2 sequences are MNHEY and SVGEGT. The CDR3 length is 12 residues. The CDR3 reads CASSPRGSELFF. In DNA form, the CDR3 reads TGTGCCAGCAGTCCCCGCGGATCAGAGCTGTTTTTT.

This clonotype was detected many times. This chain connects TRBV12-3 or TRBV12-4 to TRBJ1-4, with a weak D call TRBD1 (5 bases). The CDR3 is 11 amino acids. The V and J ends lost 7 bases and 8 bases respectively, with 8 bases between them. In DNA, the CDR3 is TGTGCCAGCACGGGGGACGAAAAACTGTTTTTT. Its protein product is CASTGDEKLFF.

The sample holds many counts of this clonotype. The rearrangement links TRBV5-4 to TRBJ2-1; D ambiguous. The CDR3 is 14 amino acids. The germline V gene has CDR1 SGHNT and CDR2 YYREEE (reference sequence). Trimming left V 4 bases short and J 0 bases short, with 8 bases between. CDR3 sequence (DNA): TGTGCCAGCAGCCACGAAGGCTCCTACAATGAGCAGTTCTTC. Translation gives CASSHEGSYNEQFF. Variable domain in full (rest from reference TRBV5-4 and TRBJ2-1): ETGVTQSPTHLIKTRGQQVTLRCSSQSGHNTVSWYQQALGQGPQFIFQYYREEENGRGNFPPRFSGLQFPNYSSELNVNALELDDSALYLCASSHEGSYNEQFFGPGTRLTVL.

This clonotype was counted many times. V usage is TRBV20-1 and J usage is TRBJ2-1; tentatively, D is TRBD2 (5 bases). Germline CDR1 and CDR2: DFQATT and SNEGSKA (reference sequence). CDR3 length: 14 amino acids. V was trimmed by 2 bases and J by 0 bases, leaving 8 bases between them. CDR3: CSARWRASYNEQFF. The CDR3 DNA sequence: TGCAGTGCTAGATGGCGGGCCTCCTACAATGAGCAGTTCTTC.

This clonotype was counted at least ten times. This rearrangement joins TRBV4-3 to TRBJ2-1; 14 nucleotides line up with TRBD2. The ends lost 4 bases at V and 8 bases at J; junction bases unmatched: 4. The germline V gene encodes CDR1 LGHNA and CDR2 YSLEER. The CDR3 spans 15 residues. The CDR3 loop reads CASSRGTSGSDEQFF. Written as DNA, the CDR3 is TGCGCCAGCAGCCGCGGGACTAGCGGGAGCGATGAGCAGTTCTTC.

In this sample, this clonotype turned up many times. The chain uses TRBV7-9 and TRBJ2-1; 8 nucleotides line up with TRBD2. The CDR3 consists of 13 residues. The V and J ends lost 6 bases and 4 bases, in that order; junction bases with no gene match: 2. Looked up from germline, CDR1 is SEHNR and CDR2 is FQNEAQ (reference sequence). CDR3 DNA sequence: TGTGCCAGCAGTGAGCGGGAGTACAATGAGCAGTTCTTC. Its translation: CASSEREYNEQFF.

In this sample, this clonotype turned up many times. This chain uses TRBV10-3 with TRBJ2-6; D might be TRBD1 or TRBD2, each matching 5 bases. The V end was cut by 6 bases, the J end by 9 bases, with 12 bases between. The CDR3 has 13 residues. The germline V gene encodes CDR1 ENHRY and CDR2 SYGVKD. CDR3 amino acids: CAISKTADNVLTF. The CDR3 DNA sequence: TGTGCCATCAGCAAGACAGCGGACAACGTCCTGACTTTC.

This clonotype was counted at least ten times. The CDR3: CSAAQGDSGGAVETQYF. CDR3 in DNA: TGCAGTGCTGCCCAAGGGGATAGCGGGGGGGCGGTAGAGACCCAGTACTTC. The gene calls are TRBV20-1 and TRBJ2-5; 11 bases align to TRBD2. This CDR3 contains 17 residues. J lost 4 bases, V lost 5 bases, and 15 bases had no gene match. Germline CDR1 and CDR2: DFQATT and SNEGSKA (reference sequence).

The sample holds many counts of this clonotype. The chain uses TRBV5-1 and TRBJ2-1, with 11 bases that match TRBD2. Germline CDR1 and CDR2: SGHRS and YFSETQ. V lost 1 base to trimming and J lost 3 bases; unmatched junction nucleotides: 6. CDR3 length: 17 amino acids. The CDR3 bases are TGCGCCAGCAGCTTGTCCCATCTAGCGGGAGGCTACAATGAGCAGTTCTTC. Translating gives CASSLSHLAGGYNEQFF.

This clonotype has just a few counts. The chain employs TRBV15 and TRBJ2-1; D call uncertain. V lost 1 base to trimming and J lost 8 bases, with 18 bases between them. The CDR3 contains 16 residues. CDR1 is LNHNV, CDR2 YYDKDF, per germline (reference sequence). The CDR3 nucleotides read TGTGCCACCAGCAGAGCGGCCACTCTTCCCTTCTATGAGCAGTTCTTC. Its protein product is CATSRAATLPFYEQFF.

This clonotype was detected many times. The rearrangement joins TRBV5-1 to TRBJ2-3; a weak D match, TRBD1 (7 bases). The CDR3 contains 15 residues. The germline gives CDR1 SGHRS, CDR2 YFSETQ. V lost 4 bases, J lost 2 bases, and 14 bases lay in between. CDR3 coding DNA: TGCGCCAGCAGCCTCCAGGGGGGATTCACAGATACGCAGTATTTT. It codes for CASSLQGGFTDTQYF.

On this clonotype: A much larger clonotype is one base distant, so this may be a read error. The chain has TRBV28 and TRBJ2-5, with 9 nucleotides matching TRBD1. Unmatched junction bases numbered 13, after V lost 3 bases and J lost 5 bases. The CDR3 runs to 17 residues. In germline, CDR1 is MDHEN, CDR2 SYDVKM. The CDR3 region is CASSFFGTGRPAETQYF. The CDR3 DNA is TGTGCCAGCAGTTTCTTCGGGACAGGGAGGCCTGCGGAGACCCAGTACTTC.

There are many counts of this clonotype. This chain connects TRBV15 to TRBJ2-7; D is undetermined. CDR3 length: 15 residues. V was shortened by 4 bases and J by 0 bases, with 13 bases between the two germline ends. The germline V gene has CDR1 LNHNV and CDR2 YYDKDF (reference sequence). CDR3 loop: CATSKPPGGSYEQYF. The CDR3 coding sequence is TGTGCCACCAGCAAGCCTCCGGGCGGCTCCTACGAGCAGTACTTC.

This clonotype has at least ten counts. The chain recombines TRBV5-1 with TRBJ2-7, with D possibly TRBD1 on 6 matching bases. The ends were cut back, 4 bases at V and 3 bases at J, with 17 bases in the middle. Looked up from germline, CDR1 is SGHRS and CDR2 is YFSETQ. The CDR3 length is 15 residues. The CDR3 sequence: CASSTLGQGNYEQYF. The CDR3 bases are TGCGCCAGCAGCACCTTGGGTCAGGGGAACTACGAGCAGTACTTC.

This clonotype was observed at least ten times. The DNA of the CDR3 is TGTGCCAGCAGCTCTCTGGGGACTAGCGGGAGGAGTGAGCAGTTCTTC. Translated: CASSSLGTSGRSEQFF. The rearrangement joins TRBV7-2 to TRBJ2-1, with TRBD2 matching over 15 bases. CDR1 SGHTA and CDR2 FQGNSA come from the germline V gene. Trimming took 4 bases from V and 9 from J; bases not matched to a gene: 7. This CDR3 comprises 16 residues.

The CDR3 coding sequence is TGTGCCACCAGTGACCCAACTAGCGGGACGGATACGCAGTATTTT. Residues: CATSDPTSGTDTQYF. This chain joins TRBV24-1 and TRBJ2-3; 10 bases fit TRBD2. With 4 bases clipped from V and 6 bases from J, the junction kept 6 bases outside the gene matches. CDR3 length equals 15 residues. Germline V CDR1 and CDR2: KGHDR, SFDVKD.